The rows below give T cell receptor beta chains drawn from one sample of a study of metastatic and nonmetastatic thyroid tumors. TCRdb reanalyzed the PCR reads via MiXCR. The sample holds tens of thousands of clones, around 20% seen once. Sample: blood. All receptors come from a female donor with papillary thyroid cancer or a benign thyroid nodule (not recorded which). Some clones in this sample may be carry-over from other donors' samples. The CDR3 runs from the conserved cysteine through the conserved F or W. D genes are given only for firm matches. Size tells how often a clone was seen (once, few, many) or the class of an expanded clone, and some rows leave it out.

>once|TRBV7-9|TRBJ1-1|-
CASSQTFSGGEAFF
TGTGCCAGCAGCCAAACGTTCTCTGGGGGTGAAGCTTTCTTT
>medium-sized|TRBV12-3/TRBV12-4|TRBJ2-3|TRBD2
CASSSTSGGWADTQYF
TGTGCCAGCAGTTCCACTAGCGGGGGGTGGGCAGATACGCAGTATTTT
>-|TRBV12-3/TRBV12-4|TRBJ1-2|-
CASSYRGGRRANYGYTF
TGTGCCAGCAGTTATCGTGGGGGGCGACGGGCGAACTATGGCTACACCTTC
>many|TRBV9|TRBJ2-1|TRBD2
CASSVKAGGPYNEQFF
TGTGCCAGCAGCGTAAAAGCGGGAGGCCCCTACAATGAGCAGTTCTTC
>once|TRBV24-1|TRBJ2-1|TRBD1
CATSDFSGTGIYNEQFF
TGTGCCACCAGTGACTTTTCCGGGACAGGGATCTACAATGAGCAGTTCTTC
>many|TRBV25-1|TRBJ2-5|TRBD2
CASSQRGGQETQYF
TGTGCCAGCAGTCAACGGGGGGGCCAAGAGACCCAGTACTTC
>few|TRBV12-3/TRBV12-4|TRBJ2-2|TRBD2
CATGTSARNTGELFF
TGTGCCACCGGGACTAGCGCACGGAACACCGGGGAGCTGTTTTTT
>many|TRBV20-1|TRBJ1-1|-
CSASEGTEAFF
TGCAGTGCTAGTGAGGGGACTGAAGCTTTCTTT
>few|TRBV27|TRBJ2-1|TRBD2
CASGFLAGDNEQFF
TGTGCCAGCGGGTTCCTAGCGGGGGACAATGAGCAGTTCTTC
>-|TRBV30|TRBJ2-2|-
CAWASAPRAGELFF
TGTGCTTGGGCTAGCGCTCCCAGGGCCGGGGAGCTGTTTTTT
>-|TRBV27|TRBJ1-5|-
CASSPTGMRPQHF
TGTGCCAGCAGTCCTACAGGGATGCGGCCCCAGCATTTT
>-|TRBV18|TRBJ2-1|-
CASSPSSSSYNEQFF
TGTGCCAGCTCACCATCTTCCAGCTCCTACAATGAGCAGTTCTTC
>-|TRBV6-5|TRBJ2-7|-
CASSYSAGRGYYEHYF
TGTGCCAGCAGTTACTCAGCCGGGAGAGGTTACTACGAGCATTACTTC
>many|TRBV20-1|TRBJ2-7|TRBD2
CSASSGGGEQYF
TGCAGTGCTAGCTCGGGGGGTGGCGAGCAGTACTTC
>many|TRBV18|TRBJ1-1|-
CASSPRGAGSNTEAFF
TGTGCCAGCTCCCCCAGGGGCGCGGGTAGTAACACTGAAGCTTTCTTT
>-|TRBV19|TRBJ2-7|-
CASSSRVGLDEQYF
TGTGCCAGTTCTTCCCGGGTGGGGTTAGACGAGCAGTACTTC
>-|TRBV18|TRBJ2-7|TRBD2
CASSRASGGSSSYEQYF
TGTGCCAGCTCACGGGCTAGCGGGGGGTCCTCCTCCTACGAGCAGTACTTC
>few|TRBV27|TRBJ2-1|-
CANSPRGSGNEQFF
TGTGCCAACAGTCCTAGAGGGAGTGGAAATGAGCAGTTCTTC
>many|TRBV11-2|TRBJ2-3|TRBD2
CASSPQRESTDTQYF
TGTGCCAGCAGCCCTCAGCGGGAAAGCACAGATACGCAGTATTTT
>few|TRBV10-3|TRBJ2-1|-
CATTRLSGWSSYNEQFF
TGTGCCACCACTAGGCTATCGGGGTGGAGCTCCTACAATGAGCAGTTCTTC
>-|TRBV11-2|TRBJ2-1|-
CASIFSKGRNEQFF
TGTGCCAGCATCTTCTCGAAAGGTAGAAATGAGCAGTTCTTC
>few|TRBV12-3/TRBV12-4|TRBJ2-2|-
CASSLFGPAGELFF
TGTGCCAGCAGTTTGTTCGGCCCCGCCGGGGAGCTGTTTTTT
>few|TRBV24-1|TRBJ2-1|-
CATSDPVRGEGNEQFF
TGTGCCACCAGTGACCCCGTTAGGGGCGAGGGCAATGAGCAGTTCTTC
>medium-sized|TRBV6-1|TRBJ1-6|TRBD1
CASTLRGQGYALHF
TGTGCCAGCACTCTCAGGGGGCAGGGGTACGCCCTCCACTTT
>once|TRBV5-1|TRBJ2-7|-
CASSFLDGSSYEQYF
TGCGCCAGCAGCTTTCTGGACGGAAGCTCCTACGAGCAGTACTTC
>-|TRBV7-9|TRBJ2-1|TRBD2
CASSYLGRGDEQFF
TGTGCCAGCAGCTACCTGGGTCGGGGGGATGAGCAGTTCTTC
>-|TRBV12-3/TRBV12-4|TRBJ2-1|TRBD1
CASTMTGVQNEQFF
TGTGCCAGCACCATGACAGGGGTCCAAAATGAGCAGTTCTTC
>-|TRBV20-1|TRBJ2-7|-
CSARGQTCEQYF
TGCAGTGCTAGAGGTCAGACCTGCGAGCAGTACTTC
>few|TRBV10-1|TRBJ2-7|-
CASSGMDGTSSTYEQYF
TGCGCCAGCAGTGGAATGGACGGGACGTCTTCAACCTACGAGCAGTACTTC
>-|TRBV7-6|TRBJ2-1|-
CASSLLTFNEQFF
TGTGCCAGCAGCTTATTGACCTTCAATGAGCAGTTCTTC
>many|TRBV6-2/TRBV6-3|TRBJ1-1|TRBD1
CASNFQGATEAFF
TGTGCCAGCAATTTTCAGGGGGCGACTGAAGCTTTCTTT
>many|TRBV5-1|TRBJ1-2|-
CASSLEGVVDYGYTF
TGCGCCAGCAGCTTGGAAGGGGTAGTCGACTATGGCTACACCTTC
>many|TRBV11-1|TRBJ2-3|TRBD1
CASSLGFQGGTDTQYF
TGTGCCAGCAGCTTAGGATTTCAGGGGGGCACAGATACGCAGTATTTT
>many|TRBV28|TRBJ2-1|TRBD2
CTNRTSENALRRNEQFF
TGTACGAACAGGACTAGCGAGAACGCGTTACGGCGCAATGAGCAGTTCTTC
>many|TRBV12-3/TRBV12-4|TRBJ1-1|TRBD1
CASSLKGAGTEAFF
TGTGCCAGCAGTTTAAAGGGGGCTGGCACTGAAGCTTTCTTT
>-|TRBV11-2|TRBJ2-4|TRBD1
CASSLQPQGAIGNIQYF
TGTGCCAGCAGCCTTCAACCTCAGGGGGCGATCGGAAACATTCAGTACTTC
>many|TRBV2|TRBJ1-5|TRBD1
CASGDRGTANQPRHF
TGTGCCAGCGGAGACCGCGGGACAGCGAATCAGCCCCGGCATTTT
>-|TRBV6-1|TRBJ2-7|TRBD2
CASSELAGGLLYEQYF
TGTGCCAGCAGTGAGCTAGCGGGAGGTTTGCTCTACGAGCAGTACTTC
>many|TRBV18|TRBJ2-5|TRBD2
CASSLSGGETQYF
TGTGCCAGCTCACTCAGCGGGGGTGAGACCCAGTACTTC
>-|TRBV20-1|TRBJ2-1|-
CSASIFDTGFVF
TGCAGTGCTAGTATATTCGACACCGGATTTGTCTTC
>-|TRBV2|TRBJ2-2|-
CASSGLSGELFF
TGTGCCAGCAGTGGGTTGTCCGGGGAGCTGTTTTTT
>few|TRBV12-3/TRBV12-4|TRBJ1-5|-
CASSPSPNQPQHF
TGTGCCAGCAGTCCCTCTCCCAATCAGCCCCAGCATTTT
>-|TRBV7-2|TRBJ1-2|-
CASSLVATGYTF
TGTGCCAGCAGCTTAGTGGCTACTGGCTACACCTTC
>-|TRBV6-2/TRBV6-3|TRBJ1-2|TRBD1
CASSYGTGGGYTF
TGTGCCAGCAGTTACGGGACAGGGGGTGGCTACACCTTC
>-|TRBV5-1|TRBJ1-5|-
CASSLIPGDNQPQHF
TGCGCCAGCAGCTTGATCCCAGGGGACAATCAGCCCCAGCATTTT
>-|TRBV4-2|TRBJ2-7|-
CASSQRQAQISYEQYF
TGTGCCAGCAGCCAGAGACAGGCCCAAATCTCCTACGAGCAGTACTTC
>-|TRBV6-2/TRBV6-3|TRBJ2-3|TRBD1
CASRFRDRDTDTQYF
TGTGCCAGCAGATTCCGGGACAGAGACACAGATACGCAGTATTTT
>many|TRBV20-1|TRBJ2-3|-
CSALEGPPSGADTQYF
TGCAGTGCCTTGGAGGGGCCACCGTCAGGCGCAGATACGCAGTATTTT
>many|TRBV4-1|TRBJ2-7|-
CASSQDTTGSGYEQYF
TGCGCCAGCAGCCAGGACACTACAGGGAGCGGCTACGAGCAGTACTTC
>few|TRBV6-2/TRBV6-3|TRBJ2-1|-
CASSRKQSGTGNEQFF
TGTGCCAGCAGTCGTAAACAAAGCGGGACAGGCAATGAGCAGTTCTTC
>-|TRBV20-1|TRBJ2-7|-
CSARESRDLPEQYF
TGCAGTGCTAGAGAGAGCAGGGACTTACCGGAGCAGTACTTC
>-|TRBV6-2/TRBV6-3|TRBJ2-1|TRBD2
CASSQTSGGYNEQFF
TGTGCCAGCAGTCAAACTAGCGGGGGATACAATGAGCAGTTCTTC
>many|TRBV7-2|TRBJ2-1|-
CASSLAGASNEQFF
TGTGCCAGCAGCTTAGCTGGGGCCAGCAATGAGCAGTTCTTC
>-|TRBV20-1|TRBJ1-6|-
CSAKPADGRFSPLHF
TGCAGTGCGAAGCCTGCTGACGGGCGGTTTTCACCCCTCCACTTT